Listed below are T cell receptor beta chains from one sample, sequenced in a study of shared clonotypes between healthy human individuals. Measured with immunoSEQ multiplex PCR; TCRdb has only the in-frame clones, and not every one. The sample includes about 95,000 clones, 67% of them seen just once. The sample taken for sequencing was memory CD8+ T cells sorted from blood. These receptors all come from a man aged 30 to 45 in good health. Both conserved end residues are part of each CDR3. A D gene is named only where the DNA matches it firmly. Size is omitted from some rows. Given values are once, few, many or a class for expanded clones.

clone_size j_call d_call v_call cdr3_nt cdr3_aa
few TRBJ2-5 - TRBV19 TGTGCCAGTAGTTCACAAGAGACCCAGTACTTC CASSSQETQYF
- TRBJ2-1 TRBD2 TRBV19 TGTGCCAGTAGTATTGGGACTAGCGGGAGGGGGAGCTCCTACAATGAGCAGTTCTTC CASSIGTSGRGSSYNEQFF
- TRBJ2-7 - TRBV5-4 TGTGCCAGCAGACGGGACTTAACCTACGAGCAGTACTTC CASRRDLTYEQYF
- TRBJ1-1 TRBD1 TRBV2 TGTGCCAGCAGAATCTTGGGGGACAGCACTGAAGCTTTCTTT CASRILGDSTEAFF
- TRBJ2-7 - TRBV21-1 TGTGCCAGCAGCAAACGGCCCAGGGGGCAGGAGCCCGAGCAGTACTTC CASSKRPRGQEPEQYF
- TRBJ2-7 TRBD2 TRBV15 TGTGCCACCAGCAGGCTTAGCGGGAGCTCCTACGAGCAGTACTTC CATSRLSGSSYEQYF
- TRBJ1-1 TRBD1 TRBV11-2 TGTGCCAGCAGCCTATGGGTGGGGACAGGGGGCACTGAAGCTTTCTTT CASSLWVGTGGTEAFF
- TRBJ2-7 TRBD2 TRBV29-1 TGCAGCGTTGCCCCAGCGGGAGGCTTGTACGAGCAGTACTTC CSVAPAGGLYEQYF
- TRBJ2-7 - TRBV5-6 TGTGCCAGCAACCCCGGAGGGACAACCTACTACGAGCAGTACTTC CASNPGGTTYYEQYF
- TRBJ1-5 - TRBV21-1 TGTGCCAGCAGCAGGTGCCGGGACAGGGGCAATCAGCCCCAGCATTTT CASSRCRDRGNQPQHF
- TRBJ2-1 - TRBV14 TGTGCCAGCAGCCAAGATAGGCAGGACGGGTTGATCCGGTACAATGAGCAGTTCTTC CASSQDRQDGLIRYNEQFF
once TRBJ2-1 - TRBV5-6 TGTGCCAGCAGCTTGACAACATACAATGAGCAGTTCTTC CASSLTTYNEQFF
- TRBJ2-7 TRBD1 TRBV6-5 TGTGCCAGCAGTCCGACAGGGGCGGGGTACGAGCAGTACTTC CASSPTGAGYEQYF
- TRBJ1-4 - TRBV5-5 TGTGCCAGCAGCTTGAGTCTGGGGCGCAACGAAAAACTGTTTTTT CASSLSLGRNEKLFF
- TRBJ2-6 - TRBV29-1 TGCAGCGTTGAGGGTGGGGCCAACGTCCTGACTTTC CSVEGGANVLTF
- TRBJ2-2 - TRBV27 TGTGCCAGCAGTTACTCTAGCATCGGGGAGCTGTTTTTT CASSYSSIGELFF
few TRBJ2-3 - TRBV6-6 TGTGCCAGCAGTTACGGGCAGGGAACAGATACGCAGTATTTT CASSYGQGTDTQYF
few TRBJ2-3 - TRBV27 TGTGCCAGCAGTTTAAAAGATACGCAGTATTTT CASSLKDTQYF